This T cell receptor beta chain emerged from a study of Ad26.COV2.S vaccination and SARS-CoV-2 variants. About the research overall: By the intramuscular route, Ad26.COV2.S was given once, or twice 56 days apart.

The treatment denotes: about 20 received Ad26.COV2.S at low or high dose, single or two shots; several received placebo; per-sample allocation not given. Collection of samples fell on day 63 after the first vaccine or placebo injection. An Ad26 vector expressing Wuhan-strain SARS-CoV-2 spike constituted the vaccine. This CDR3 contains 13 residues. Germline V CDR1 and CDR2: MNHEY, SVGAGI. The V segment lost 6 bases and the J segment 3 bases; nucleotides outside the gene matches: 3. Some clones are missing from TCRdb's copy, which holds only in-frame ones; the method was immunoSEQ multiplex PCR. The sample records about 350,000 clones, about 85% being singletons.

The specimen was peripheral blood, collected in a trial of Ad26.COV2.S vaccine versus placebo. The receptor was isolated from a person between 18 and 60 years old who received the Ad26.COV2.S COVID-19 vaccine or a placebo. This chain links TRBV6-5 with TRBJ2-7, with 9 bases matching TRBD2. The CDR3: CASRREGRYEQYF. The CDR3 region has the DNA TGTGCCAGCAGGCGGGAGGGCCGCTACGAGCAGTACTTC.